This entry features one T cell receptor beta chain sequence. The data were obtained in a study of blood T cell repertoires in COVID-19. Study overall: Researchers got acute and convalescent COVID-19 samples from the United States, Italy and Spain. From T cells, B-cell-depleted T cells, or PBMCs came the material, which was cDNA or gDNA.

Methods used by the authors: For nucleated cells, counts were estimated from reference gene primer amplification. Assay used: immunoSEQ multiplex PCR; TCRdb lists only in-frame clones, some missing. The DNA was the basis for D and trimming; V, J and clone size are from that table. The repertoire holds approximately 150,000 clones, with 85% as singletons. Trimming removed 6 bases from V and 1 base from J; junction bases left unmatched: 8. The CDR3 is 15 residues long. CDR1 and CDR2 (germline): MNHNY, SVGAGI (reference sequence). The sample was peripheral blood. The chain has TRBV6-6 and TRBJ2-5, with 7 nucleotides matching TRBD1. This TCR came from a human donor with acute or convalescent COVID-19. The donor label of this sample is uncertain. DNA of the CDR3: TGTGCCAGCAGCAGCCAAGGACAGGCCCAAGAGACCCAGTACTTC. This translates into CASSSQGQAQETQYF.